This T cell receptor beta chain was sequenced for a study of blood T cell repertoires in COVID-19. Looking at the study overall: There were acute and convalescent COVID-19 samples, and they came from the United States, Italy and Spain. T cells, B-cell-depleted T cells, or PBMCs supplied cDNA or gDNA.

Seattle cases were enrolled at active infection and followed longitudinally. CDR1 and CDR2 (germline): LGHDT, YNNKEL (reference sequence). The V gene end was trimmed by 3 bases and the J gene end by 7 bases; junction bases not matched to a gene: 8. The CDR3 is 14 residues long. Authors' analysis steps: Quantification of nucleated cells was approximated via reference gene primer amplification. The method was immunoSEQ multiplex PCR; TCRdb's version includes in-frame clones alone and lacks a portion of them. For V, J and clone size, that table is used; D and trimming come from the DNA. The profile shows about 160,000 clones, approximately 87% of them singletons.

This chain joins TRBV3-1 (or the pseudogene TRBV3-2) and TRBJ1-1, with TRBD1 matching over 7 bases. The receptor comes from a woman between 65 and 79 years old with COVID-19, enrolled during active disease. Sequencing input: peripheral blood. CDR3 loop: CASSHRQGVNEAFF. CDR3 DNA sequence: TGTGCCAGCAGCCATAGGCAGGGGGTGAATGAAGCTTTCTTT.